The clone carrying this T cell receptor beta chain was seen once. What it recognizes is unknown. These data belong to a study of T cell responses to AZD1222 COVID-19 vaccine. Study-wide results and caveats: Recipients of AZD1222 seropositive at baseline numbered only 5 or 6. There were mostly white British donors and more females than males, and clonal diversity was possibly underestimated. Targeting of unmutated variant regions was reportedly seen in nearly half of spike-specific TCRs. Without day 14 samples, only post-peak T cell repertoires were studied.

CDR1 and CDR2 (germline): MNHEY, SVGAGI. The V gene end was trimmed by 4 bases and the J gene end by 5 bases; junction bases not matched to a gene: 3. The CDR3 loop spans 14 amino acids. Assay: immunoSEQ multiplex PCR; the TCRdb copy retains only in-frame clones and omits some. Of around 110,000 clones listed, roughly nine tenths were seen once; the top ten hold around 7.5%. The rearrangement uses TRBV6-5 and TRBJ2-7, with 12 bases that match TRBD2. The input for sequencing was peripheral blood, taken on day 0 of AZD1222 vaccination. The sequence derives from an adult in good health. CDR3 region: CASSWTSGTDEQYF. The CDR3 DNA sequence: TGTGCCAGCAGTTGGACTAGCGGGACCGACGAGCAGTACTTC.